The 9 T cell receptor beta chains below all came from one sample that was sequenced in a study of CD8+ T cells in alopecia areata. Treatment defined: oral pan-JAK inhibitor, 5-10 mg twice daily. Extracted from the samples, RNA was reverse transcribed into cDNA to serve as the sequencing template. Assay used: immunoSEQ multiplex PCR; TCRdb lists only in-frame clones, some missing. The data hold 200,000 to 250,000 clones, with under 60% observed a single time. Material: CD4+ T cells sorted from blood, obtained at week 4, from a patient treated with tofacitinib. The receptors originated from a human donor with alopecia areata.

This clone was counted once. This chain links TRBV19 with TRBJ1-6; 8 bases align to TRBD1. With V trimmed by 7 bases and J by 9 bases, 5 bases remained unmatched. This CDR3 contains 13 residues. Germline CDR1 LNHDA, CDR2 SQIVND (reference sequence). The CDR3: CASTPDRVSPLHF. CDR3 sequence (DNA): TGTGCCAGTACCCCGGACAGGGTTTCACCCCTCCACTTT.

V is TRBV7-2 and J is TRBJ2-6; 7 bases fit TRBD1. The V segment lost 2 bases and the J segment 3 bases; nucleotides outside the gene matches: 7. The CDR3 runs 17 residues. In germline, CDR1 is SGHTA, CDR2 FQGNSA. Written as DNA, the CDR3 is TGTGCCAGCAGCTTAACCTCCAGGGGGAATGGGGCCAACGTCCTGACTTTC. Translating it yields CASSLTSRGNGANVLTF. Supplemented by reference TRBV7-2 and TRBJ2-6, the full variable domain reads GAGVSQSPSNKVTEKGKDVELRCDPISGHTALYWYRQSLGQGLEFLIYFQGNSAPDKSGLPSDRFSAERTGGSVSTLTIQRTQQEDSAVYLCASSLTSRGNGANVLTFGAGSRLTVL.

This chain connects TRBV7-6 to TRBJ2-2; 7 nucleotides align to TRBD2. Trimming at V came to 2 bases and at J to 4 bases, leaving 1 base not matched to a gene. The CDR3 has 14 residues. Germline loops: CDR1 SGHVS, CDR2 FNYEAQ. The CDR3 loop is CASSLREGTGELFF. In nucleotides, the CDR3 is TGTGCCAGCAGCTTAAGGGAGGGCACCGGGGAGCTGTTTTTT.

This chain uses TRBV4-1 with TRBJ2-7; the D is unclear. Trimming pared 0 bases from V and 2 bases from J, leaving 17 bases between. The CDR3 runs to 17 residues. Per germline, CDR1 MGHRA and CDR2 YSYEKL. The CDR3 region has the DNA TGCGCCAGCAGCCAAGATTCATCCCGGCTCCGGGCCTACGAGCAGTACTTC. Its protein product is CASSQDSSRLRAYEQYF.

The chain recombines TRBV11-2 with TRBJ2-7; no firm D call. V lost 5 bases and J 3 bases, leaving 5 bases between the germline ends. Germline-derived CDR1 and CDR2 are SGHAT and FQNNGV. The CDR3 has 11 residues. The CDR3 loop reads CASSANYEQYF. CDR3 DNA: TGTGCCAGCAGCGCGAACTACGAGCAGTACTTC.

The CDR3 loop is CASGPGQTPKNIQYF. In DNA, the CDR3 is TGTGCCAGCGGACCGGGGCAGACGCCGAAAAACATTCAGTACTTC. The rearrangement links TRBV2 to TRBJ2-4, with D perhaps matching TRBD1 or TRBD2 (5 bases each). The germline V gene encodes CDR1 SNHLY and CDR2 FYNNEI. The V gene lost 8 bases and the J gene lost 4 bases, with 18 bases spanning the gap. The CDR3 sequence is 15 residues long.

The chain couples TRBV20-1 to TRBJ2-1, with D perhaps TRBD1 or TRBD2 (5 bases each). The germline gives CDR1 DFQATT, CDR2 SNEGSKA (reference sequence). The CDR3 covers 11 residues. CDR3 DNA sequence: TGCAGCGCCCATACGGGGACTGAGCAGTTCTTC. Its protein is CSAHTGTEQFF.

The V gene is TRBV23-1, the J gene TRBJ1-6; tentatively, D is TRBD1 (6 bases). TRBV23-1 belongs to the ORF category, with a function that is uncertain. The CDR3 loop spans 17 amino acids. V lost 0 bases and J lost 9, with 18 bases in between. The CDR3 DNA is TGCGCCAGCAGTCAATCGGGGGGCAGGGAAACGTGTTCACCCCTCCACTTT. Protein: CASSQSGGRETCSPLHF.

The rearrangement links TRBV15 to TRBJ2-5; D is possibly TRBD2 (5 bases). Germline V gives CDR1 LNHNV, CDR2 YYDKDF (reference sequence). V was clipped by 1 base and J by 0 bases, with 9 bases between them. This CDR3 comprises 15 residues. In DNA form, the CDR3 reads TGTGCCACCAGCAGAGGTCAGGAGGACCAAGAGACCCAGTACTTC. It translates to CATSRGQEDQETQYF.